The present TCR beta chain was sequenced within a study of T-cell memory formation after mild COVID-19. Findings and limits, study-wide: Whereas later expanders leaned CD4+, clones contracting day 15 to 85 showed a balanced CD4/CD8 makeup.

TCRdb called the 5' RACE reads again in MiXCR, with one record for every CDR3 protein. The sample has 300,000 to 350,000 distinct CDR3 sequences; roughly 13% are singletons. This clonotype was counted between two and nine times. Its cognate antigen is unknown. Trimming stripped 3 bases from V and 9 bases from J, with 12 bases between. This CDR3 region has 14 residues. Germline V gene lookup returns CDR1 ENHRY and CDR2 SYGVKD. The chain has TRBV10-3 and TRBJ1-6, with a tentative D call TRBD1 (5 bases). This sequence originates from a man between 18 and 29 years old who had mild COVID-19 (a few samples of this study predate the infection). Cell type and time point are not known. The specimen was PBMCs or a T cell subset sorted from them (not recorded which). This chain's CDR3 is CAISDRADSSPLHF. The CDR3 nucleotides read TGTGCCATCAGTGACAGGGCCGATTCTTCACCCCTCCACTTT.